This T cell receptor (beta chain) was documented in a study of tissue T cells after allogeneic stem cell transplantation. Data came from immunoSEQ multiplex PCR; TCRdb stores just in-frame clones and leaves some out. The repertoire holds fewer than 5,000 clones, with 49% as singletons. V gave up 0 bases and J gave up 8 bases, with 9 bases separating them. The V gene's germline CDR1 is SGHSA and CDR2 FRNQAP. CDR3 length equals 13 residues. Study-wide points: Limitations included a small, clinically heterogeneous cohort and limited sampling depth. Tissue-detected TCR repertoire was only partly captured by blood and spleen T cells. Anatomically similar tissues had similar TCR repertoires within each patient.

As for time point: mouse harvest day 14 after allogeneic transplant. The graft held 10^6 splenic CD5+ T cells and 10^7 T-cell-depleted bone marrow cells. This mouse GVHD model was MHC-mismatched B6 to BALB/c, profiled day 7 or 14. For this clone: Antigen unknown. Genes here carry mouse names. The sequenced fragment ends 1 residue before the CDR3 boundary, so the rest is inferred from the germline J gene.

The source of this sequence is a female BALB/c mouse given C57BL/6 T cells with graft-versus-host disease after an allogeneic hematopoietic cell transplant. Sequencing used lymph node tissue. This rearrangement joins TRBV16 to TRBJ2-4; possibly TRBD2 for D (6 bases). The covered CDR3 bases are TGTGCAAGCAGCTTAGATGGGGGTGGCACCTTGTAC. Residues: CASSLDGGGTLY. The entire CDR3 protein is CASSLDGGGTLYF.